This T cell receptor beta chain was recovered during a study of Graves' ophthalmopathy and Graves' hyperthyroidism. Amplification from RNA transcripts yielded the TCR beta CDR3 regions. An initial RT-PCR round employing HTBI primers preceded a second-round multiplex PCR. TCRdb ran MiXCR on the multiplex PCR reads and lists one entry per CDR3 protein. The table shows some 750,000 distinct CDR3 sequences, with roughly 40% occurring only once. This clonotype was seen a few times. The material sequenced was peripheral blood. This TCR came from an adult man with Graves' ophthalmopathy.

CDR3 amino acids: CASSRTGPGELFF. For the CDR3, the DNA is TGTGCCAGTAGCCGAACAGGGCCCGGGGAGCTGTTTTTT. V gene TRBV19 combines with J gene TRBJ2-2; TRBD1 might be the D (6 bases). This CDR3 is built from 13 residues. Between the trimmed V and J ends, which lost 6 bases and 6 bases, there was a span of 11 bases. Germline V gene sequence: CDR1 LNHDA, CDR2 SQIVND (reference sequence).